The 15 T cell receptor beta chains below were found in one sample sequenced in a study of Ad26.COV2.S vaccination and SARS-CoV-2 variants. Generated by immunoSEQ multiplex PCR, the TCRdb table keeps only in-frame clones and is missing some. Of about 680,000 clones listed, more than 70% are singletons. This sample's treatment: about 20 received Ad26.COV2.S at low or high dose, single or two shots; five or six received placebo; per-sample allocation not given. All samples were drawn on day 63, counting from the first vaccine or placebo injection. The sequencing here drew on peripheral blood, taken in a trial of Ad26.COV2.S vaccine versus placebo. Every receptor here comes from a person between 18 and 65 years old who received the Ad26.COV2.S COVID-19 vaccine or a placebo.

The chain uses TRBV7-3 and TRBJ2-5; D unresolved. The germline CDR1 and CDR2 sequences are SGHTA and FQGTGA. Trimming took off 6 bases at V and 9 bases at J, with 17 bases between the two ends. CDR3 length: 13 amino acids. The CDR3 here is CASSTTSSGPQYF. The CDR3 DNA reads as TGTGCCAGCAGTACTACCTCTAGTGGCCCCCAGTACTTC.

V is TRBV9 and J is TRBJ2-1; no clear D gene. This CDR3 is built from 15 residues. Deletions cut 0 bases from V and 0 bases from J, with 7 bases between. Germline CDR1 reads SGDLS; CDR2 reads YYNGEE. The CDR3 nucleotides are TGTGCCAGCAGCGTAGAGGCTTTCTCCTACAATGAGCAGTTCTTC. As protein: CASSVEAFSYNEQFF. The entire variable domain, with the rest obtained from reference TRBV9 and TRBJ2-1, is as follows: DSGVTQTPKHLITATGQRVTLRCSPRSGDLSVYWYQQSLDQGLQFLIQYYNGEERAKGNILERFSAQQFPDLHSELNLSSLELGDSALYFCASSVEAFSYNEQFFGPGTRLTVL.

The V call is TRBV3-1 (or the pseudogene TRBV3-2), the J call TRBJ2-5, with D perhaps TRBD1 (6 bases). V lost 4 bases, J lost 7 bases, and 7 bases lay in between. Looked up from germline, CDR1 is LGHDT and CDR2 is YNNKEL (reference sequence). This CDR3 is 11 amino acids long. CDR3 sequence: CASSRGGTQYF. For the CDR3, the DNA is TGTGCCAGCAGCCGAGGGGGGACCCAGTACTTC.

As DNA, the CDR3 is TGCGCCAGCAGTTCGGGACTAGCGGGAATTCTTCACACCGGGGAGCTGTTTTTT. It is translated as CASSSGLAGILHTGELFF. The V gene is TRBV5-1, the J gene TRBJ2-2; TRBD2 matches 13 bases. The V gene's germline CDR1 is SGHRS and CDR2 YFSETQ. The CDR3 length is 18 residues. J gave up 3 bases and V 5 bases, and 10 bases lay outside the gene matches.

The J gene is TRBJ2-3, the V gene TRBV10-3, with 7 positions matching TRBD2. Unmatched junction bases numbered 7, after V lost 4 bases and J lost 3 bases. Germline loops: CDR1 ENHRY, CDR2 SYGVKD. This CDR3 contains 15 residues. This chain's CDR3 is CAISGGLSGTDTQYF. CDR3 coding DNA: TGTGCCATCAGTGGGGGACTAAGCGGAACAGATACGCAGTATTTT.

V and J are TRBV2 and TRBJ2-7; D is undetermined. V was clipped by 3 bases and J by 6 bases, with 12 bases between them. The CDR3 is 13 residues long. Germline V gene data show CDR1 as SNHLY and CDR2 as FYNNEI. The CDR3 DNA is TGTGCCAGCAGTGATGTCGGGCAAGTCGAGCAGTACTTC. This codes for CASSDVGQVEQYF. The variable domain in full, completed from reference TRBV2 and TRBJ2-7, reads EPEVTQTPSHQVTQMGQEVILRCVPISNHLYFYWYRQILGQKVEFLVSFYNNEISEKSEIFDDQFSVERPDGSNFTLKIRSTKLEDSAMYFCASSDVGQVEQYFGPGTRLTVT.

The chain combines TRBV15 with TRBJ1-2; 7 bases agree with TRBD1. Germline V gene lookup returns CDR1 LNHNV and CDR2 YYDKDF (reference sequence). Trimming cost V 0 bases and J 7 bases; bases outside gene matches: 8. The CDR3 is 15 residues long. The CDR3 DNA reads as TGTGCCACCAGCAGAGATCTAGGGGGCTCATCTGGCTACACCTTC. Encoded protein: CATSRDLGGSSGYTF.

The V call is TRBV15, the J call TRBJ2-1; 15 bases agree with TRBD2. Germline lookup yields CDR1 LNHNV and CDR2 YYDKDF (reference sequence). This CDR3 is built from 16 residues. V shed 5 bases and J 4 bases; nucleotides not matched to a gene: 3. CDR3 sequence: CATSGGLAGGYNEQFF. CDR3 sequence (DNA): TGTGCCACCAGCGGCGGACTAGCGGGAGGGTACAATGAGCAGTTCTTC.

This clone was counted a single time. This sequence joins TRBV5-6 and TRBJ2-1; D unresolved. The CDR3 is made up of 16 amino acids. The V and J ends lost 3 bases and 2 bases respectively, with 15 bases between them. CDR1 and CDR2 (germline): SGHDT, YYEEEE. CDR3 in DNA: TGTGCCAGCAGCTGGTCCCCGGAGCCCACCTACAATGAGCAGTTCTTC. Protein: CASSWSPEPTYNEQFF.

For this clone: The sample carries other DNA sequences with the same CDR3. The chain uses TRBV24-1 and TRBJ1-5; TRBD1 might be the D (5 bases). The CDR3 runs to 14 residues. V lost 5 bases, J lost 3 bases, and 10 bases lay in between. Germline values: CDR1 KGHDR, CDR2 SFDVKD. The DNA of the CDR3 is TGTGCCACCAGTGGGCGGGGCTCCAATCAGCCCCAGCATTTT. Encoded protein: CATSGRGSNQPQHF.

CDR3 residues: CASSLAMGQETQYF. The DNA of the CDR3 is TGTGCCAGCAGCTTAGCTATGGGGCAAGAGACCCAGTACTTC. The chain carries TRBV7-6 and TRBJ2-5; D remains ambiguous. This CDR3 is built from 14 residues. CDR1 and CDR2 (germline): SGHVS, FNYEAQ. With 0 bases removed from V and 2 bases from J, the gap between germline ends came to 7 bases.

J is TRBJ1-1 and V is TRBV7-9; D might be TRBD1 (5 bases). This CDR3 is 15 amino acids long. Deletions cut 1 base from V and 1 base from J, with 10 bases between. Germline V gene data show CDR1 as SEHNR and CDR2 as FQNEAQ (reference sequence). CDR3 bases: TGTGCCAGCAGCTTAGTGCGGACAAAGAACACTGAAGCTTTCTTT. Residues: CASSLVRTKNTEAFF.

The rearrangement joins TRBV3-1 (or the pseudogene TRBV3-2) to TRBJ2-1; D remains ambiguous. The CDR3 runs 15 residues. Germline loops: CDR1 LGHDT, CDR2 YNNKEL (reference sequence). Trimming shortened V by 1 base and J by 2 bases, and 9 bases separated the two germline ends. This CDR3 reads CASSQANPPYNEQFF. The CDR3 DNA reads TGTGCCAGCAGCCAAGCGAATCCCCCCTACAATGAGCAGTTCTTC.

The chain links TRBV4-2 to TRBJ2-3, with a weak D call TRBD2 (5 bases). There are 16 residues in the CDR3. Trimming pared 2 bases from V and 0 bases from J, leaving 12 bases between. CDR1 and CDR2 from the germline V gene are LGHNA and YNFKEQ. CDR3 residues: CASSQFDRTSTDTQYF. The CDR3 region has the DNA TGTGCCAGCAGCCAATTCGACCGGACTAGCACAGATACGCAGTATTTT.

The chain is built from TRBV5-1 and TRBJ2-7; D gene unclear. Germline V gene data show CDR1 as SGHRS and CDR2 as YFSETQ. The V end lost 6 bases, the J end lost 7 bases, and 14 bases lay between the germline ends. The CDR3 has 12 residues. Written as DNA, the CDR3 is TGCGCCAGCACCGACGATCTTACGGAGCAGTACTTC. Encoded protein: CASTDDLTEQYF.